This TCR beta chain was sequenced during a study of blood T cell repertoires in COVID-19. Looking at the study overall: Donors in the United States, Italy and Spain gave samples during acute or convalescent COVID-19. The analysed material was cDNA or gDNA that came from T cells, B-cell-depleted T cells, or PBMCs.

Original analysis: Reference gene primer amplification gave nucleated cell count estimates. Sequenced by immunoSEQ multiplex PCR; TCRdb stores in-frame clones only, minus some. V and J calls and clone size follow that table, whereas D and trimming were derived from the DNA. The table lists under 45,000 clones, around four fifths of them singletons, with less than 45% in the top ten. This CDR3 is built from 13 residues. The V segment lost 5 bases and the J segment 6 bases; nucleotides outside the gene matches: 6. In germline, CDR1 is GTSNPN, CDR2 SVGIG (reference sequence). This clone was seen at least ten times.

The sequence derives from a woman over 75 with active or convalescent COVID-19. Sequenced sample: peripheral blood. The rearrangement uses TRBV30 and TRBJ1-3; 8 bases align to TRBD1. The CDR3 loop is CAWDRGLKNTIYF. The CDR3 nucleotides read TGTGCCTGGGACAGGGGTTTGAAAAACACCATATATTTT.